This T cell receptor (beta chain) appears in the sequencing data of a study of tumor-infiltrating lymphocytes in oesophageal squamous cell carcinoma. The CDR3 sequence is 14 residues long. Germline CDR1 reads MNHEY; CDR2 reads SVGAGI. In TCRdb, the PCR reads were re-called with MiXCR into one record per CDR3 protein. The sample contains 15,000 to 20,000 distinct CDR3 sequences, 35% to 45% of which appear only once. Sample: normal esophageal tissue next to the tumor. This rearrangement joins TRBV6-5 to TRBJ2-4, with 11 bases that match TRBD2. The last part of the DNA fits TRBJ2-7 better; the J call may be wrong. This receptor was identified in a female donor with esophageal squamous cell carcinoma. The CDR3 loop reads CASSEGTSGYEQYF. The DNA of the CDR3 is TGTGCCAGCAGTGAAGGGACTAGCGGCTACGAGCAGTACTTC.